This TCR beta chain was obtained from a study of cytotoxic CD8 clonotypes in ibrutinib-treated CLL. TCRdb's copy holds only in-frame clones and misses some; the assay was immunoSEQ multiplex PCR. This table holds hundreds of thousands of clones, roughly 70% found once. V was pared by 0 bases and J by 7 bases, with 11 bases between. CDR1 SGDLS and CDR2 YYNGEE come from the germline V gene. This CDR3 is built from 14 residues. This sequence was found in a human donor with chronic lymphocytic leukemia. The rearrangement uses TRBV9 and TRBJ2-4; D call uncertain. Here the sequenced sample was PBMCs, taken after 36 months of ibrutinib treatment. The CDR3 is CASSVGWGENIQYF. The CDR3 DNA follows: TGTGCCAGCAGCGTAGGGTGGGGTGAGAACATTCAGTACTTC. The complete variable domain, with remaining parts taken from reference TRBV9 and TRBJ2-4, reads DSGVTQTPKHLITATGQRVTLRCSPRSGDLSVYWYQQSLDQGLQFLIQYYNGEERAKGNILERFSAQQFPDLHSELNLSSLELGDSALYFCASSVGWGENIQYFGAGTRLSVL.